Listed below are T cell receptor beta chains from one sample, sequenced in a study of identical twins. From the 5' RACE reads, TCRdb called clonotypes with MiXCR, one entry per CDR3 protein. The table shows roughly 1,500,000 distinct CDR3 sequences, with under 35% occurring only once. Sequencing used cord blood. Every receptor here comes from a newborn girl in good health. CDR3s include the opening cysteine and the closing phenylalanine or tryptophan. Each record gives: clone size, V gene, D gene, J gene, CDR3 protein, CDR3 DNA. D genes are given only for firm matches. Not every row has a clone size; where given, it reads once, few, many or a size class.

size: -; V: TRBV6-1; D: TRBD1; J: TRBJ2-7; CDR3: CASSDKRDRGYEQYF; DNA: TGTGCCAGCAGTGATAAACGGGACAGGGGGTACGAGCAGTACTTC
size: few; V: TRBV9; D: TRBD2; J: TRBJ2-1; CDR3: CASSVAGTSQQFF; DNA: TGTGCCAGCAGCGTAGCCGGGACTAGCCAGCAGTTCTTC
size: -; V: TRBV27; D: TRBD1; J: TRBJ2-1; CDR3: CASSTGGLYNEQFF; DNA: TGTGCCAGCAGTACAGGGGGCCTGTACAATGAGCAGTTCTTC
size: -; V: TRBV5-8; D: -; J: TRBJ1-6; CDR3: CASSFGQTSYNSPLHF; DNA: TGTGCCAGCAGCTTTGGACAGACTTCTTATAATTCACCCCTCCACTTT
size: -; V: TRBV20-1; D: TRBD1; J: TRBJ2-5; CDR3: CSARDLQGPGNEQYF; DNA: TGCAGTGCTAGAGATTTACAGGGGCCAGGCAATGAGCAGTACTTC
size: -; V: TRBV9; D: TRBD1; J: TRBJ2-1; CDR3: CASSVATGGRYNEQFF; DNA: TGTGCCAGCAGCGTAGCTACAGGGGGTAGGTACAATGAGCAGTTCTTC
size: -; V: TRBV12-3/TRBV12-4; D: TRBD2; J: TRBJ2-3; CDR3: CASSLAGREHTQYF; DNA: TGTGCCAGCAGTTTAGCGGGGAGGGAACATACGCAGTATTTT
size: -; V: TRBV4-2; D: TRBD1; J: TRBJ1-2; CDR3: CASSHRGTDMRYTF; DNA: TGTGCCAGCAGCCACCGGGGGACAGATATGCGCTACACCTTC
size: few; V: TRBV4-1; D: -; J: TRBJ2-7; CDR3: CASSQVGSNEQYF; DNA: TGCGCCAGCAGCCAAGTGGGTTCTAACGAGCAGTACTTC
size: -; V: TRBV30; D: -; J: TRBJ2-7; CDR3: CAWSSGSYEQYF; DNA: TGTGCCTGGAGTAGCGGCTCCTACGAGCAGTACTTC
size: -; V: TRBV7-9; D: -; J: TRBJ1-2; CDR3: CASSFGDPYGYTF; DNA: TGTGCCAGCAGCTTCGGGGATCCCTATGGCTACACCTTC
size: -; V: TRBV5-1; D: TRBD1; J: TRBJ1-1; CDR3: CASSLSDRSNTEAFF; DNA: TGCGCCAGCAGCTTGTCGGACAGGTCTAACACTGAAGCTTTCTTT
size: few; V: TRBV20-1; D: -; J: TRBJ2-3; CDR3: CSAPNIQGTDTQYF; DNA: TGCAGTGCTCCTAATATACAGGGCACAGATACGCAGTATTTT
size: -; V: TRBV5-1; D: TRBD2; J: TRBJ2-1; CDR3: CASSSPASGGLFYNEQFF; DNA: TGCGCCAGCAGCTCCCCCGCTAGCGGGGGCCTTTTCTACAATGAGCAGTTCTTC
size: -; V: TRBV28; D: TRBD2; J: TRBJ2-7; CDR3: CASMYPWGGFHEQYF; DNA: TGTGCCAGCATGTATCCATGGGGGGGGTTTCACGAGCAGTACTTC
size: -; V: TRBV10-3; D: TRBD1; J: TRBJ2-3; CDR3: CAISGPGQVITDTQYF; DNA: TGTGCCATCAGTGGGCCGGGACAGGTCATCACAGATACGCAGTATTTT
size: few; V: TRBV5-1; D: -; J: TRBJ2-1; CDR3: CASSLVGRRSYNEQFF; DNA: TGCGCCAGCAGCTTGGTTGGGAGGAGATCCTACAATGAGCAGTTCTTC
size: -; V: TRBV20-1; D: -; J: TRBJ1-3; CDR3: CSAIAGRNTIYF; DNA: TGCAGTGCTATTGCGGGGAGAAACACCATATATTTT
size: -; V: TRBV7-9; D: -; J: TRBJ2-1; CDR3: CASSLDSPPLHNEQFF; DNA: TGTGCCAGCAGCTTAGATAGCCCCCCTTTGCACAATGAGCAGTTCTTC
size: few; V: TRBV20-1; D: -; J: TRBJ1-4; CDR3: CSAEDSRGEKLFF; DNA: TGCAGTGCTGAAGACAGTCGAGGGGAAAAACTGTTTTTT
size: -; V: TRBV20-1; D: -; J: TRBJ2-3; CDR3: CSARDLRGFTDTQYF; DNA: TGCAGTGCTAGAGATCTGCGGGGATTCACAGATACGCAGTATTTT
size: -; V: TRBV7-2; D: TRBD2; J: TRBJ2-1; CDR3: CASSLGGTSGEQFF; DNA: TGTGCCAGCAGCTTAGGGGGGACTAGCGGTGAGCAGTTCTTC
size: few; V: TRBV4-2; D: TRBD2; J: TRBJ2-7; CDR3: CASSQGLAGGSAYEQYF; DNA: TGTGCCAGCAGCCAAGGACTAGCGGGGGGTAGCGCCTACGAGCAGTACTTC
size: -; V: TRBV25-1; D: TRBD1; J: TRBJ2-1; CDR3: CASTLGTGLVKETQFF; DNA: TGTGCCAGCACCCTGGGGACAGGGTTGGTGAAAGAGACCCAGTTCTTC
size: few; V: TRBV3-1; D: TRBD1; J: TRBJ1-1; CDR3: CASSQARTGRGEAFF; DNA: TGTGCCAGCAGCCAAGCTCGGACAGGGCGAGGTGAAGCTTTCTTT